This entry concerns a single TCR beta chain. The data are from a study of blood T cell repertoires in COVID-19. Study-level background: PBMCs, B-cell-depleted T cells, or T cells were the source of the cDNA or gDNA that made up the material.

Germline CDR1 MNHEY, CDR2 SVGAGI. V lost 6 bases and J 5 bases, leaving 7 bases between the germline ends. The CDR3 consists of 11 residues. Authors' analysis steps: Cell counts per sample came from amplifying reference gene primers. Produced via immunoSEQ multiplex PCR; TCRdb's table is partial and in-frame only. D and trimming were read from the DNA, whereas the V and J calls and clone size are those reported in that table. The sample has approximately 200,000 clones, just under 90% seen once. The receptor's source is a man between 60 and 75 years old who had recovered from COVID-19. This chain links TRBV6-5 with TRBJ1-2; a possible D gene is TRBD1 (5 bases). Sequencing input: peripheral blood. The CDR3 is CASSDSYGYTF. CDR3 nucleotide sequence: TGTGCCAGCAGCGACAGTTATGGCTACACCTTC.